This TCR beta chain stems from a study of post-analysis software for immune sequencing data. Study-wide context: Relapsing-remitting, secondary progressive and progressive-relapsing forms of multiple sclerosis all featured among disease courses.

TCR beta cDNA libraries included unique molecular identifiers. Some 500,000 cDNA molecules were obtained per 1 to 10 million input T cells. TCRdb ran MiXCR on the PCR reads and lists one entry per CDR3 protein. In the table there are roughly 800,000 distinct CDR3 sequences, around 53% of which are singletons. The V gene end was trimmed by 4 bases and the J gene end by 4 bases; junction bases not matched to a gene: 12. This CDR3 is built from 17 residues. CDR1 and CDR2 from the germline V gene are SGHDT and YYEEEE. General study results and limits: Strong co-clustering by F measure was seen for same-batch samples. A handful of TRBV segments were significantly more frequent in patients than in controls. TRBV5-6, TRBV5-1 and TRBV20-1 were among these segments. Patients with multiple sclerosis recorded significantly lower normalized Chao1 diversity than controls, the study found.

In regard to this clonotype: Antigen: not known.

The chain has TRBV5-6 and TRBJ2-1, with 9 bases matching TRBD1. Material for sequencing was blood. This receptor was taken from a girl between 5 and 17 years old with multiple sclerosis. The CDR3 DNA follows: TGTGCCAGCAGCCACCCTGCGACAGGGGGGCGTTACAATGAGCAGTTCTTC. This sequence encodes CASSHPATGGRYNEQFF.